This entry is about one TCR beta chain. In the source study's methods: For nucleated cells, counts were estimated from reference gene primer amplification. Generated by immunoSEQ multiplex PCR, the TCRdb table keeps only in-frame clones and is missing some. The V and J calls and clone size come from that table; D and trimming were worked out from the DNA. Seen here are about 35,000 clones, roughly 78% observed once, and the top ten hold roughly two fifths. This sample was included in a study of blood T cell repertoires in COVID-19. Study-wide background: The study drew acute and convalescent COVID-19 samples from the United States, Italy and Spain. PBMCs, B-cell-depleted T cells, or T cells were the source of the cDNA or gDNA that made up the material.

The specimen was peripheral blood. The receptor was derived from a man aged 80 or over with active or convalescent COVID-19.

CDR3 coding DNA: TGTGCCATCAGTGAGTCCTTGACAGGGGGTGCCAATCAGCCCCAGCATTTT. Translation: CAISESLTGGANQPQHF. This rearrangement joins TRBV10-3 to TRBJ1-5; 9 bases agree with TRBD1. From germline, CDR1 is ENHRY and CDR2 SYGVKD. The CDR3 covers 17 residues. The trim removed 0 bases at V and 3 bases at J, leaving 6 bases unmatched.